The 12 T cell receptor beta chains reported below all come from one sample, sequenced in a study of identical twins. TCRdb passed the 5' RACE reads through MiXCR, listing each CDR3 protein once. Of about 890,000 distinct CDR3 sequences listed, 10% to 15% are singletons. Separately, the same data were catalogued under a study of yellow fever vaccine responses in identical twins.

The sequencing input was PBMCs. The receptor set was obtained from a young woman in good health.

This clonotype appeared a few times. J is TRBJ1-1 and V is TRBV29-1; 7 bases are shared with TRBD1. After removal of 6 bases from V and 6 bases from J, the junction contained 7 bases not matched to a gene. In germline, CDR1 is SQVTM, CDR2 ANQGSEA. This CDR3 has 12 residues. CDR3 sequence reads: CSVHAQGPEAFF. The CDR3, as DNA: TGCAGCGTACACGCACAGGGGCCTGAAGCTTTCTTT.

This clonotype was counted ten times or more. This rearrangement joins TRBV5-1 to TRBJ2-1; tentative D call: TRBD1 (5 bases). V gave up 3 bases and J gave up 6 bases, with 13 bases separating them. Germline V CDR1 and CDR2: SGHRS, YFSETQ. The length of the CDR3 is 14 residues. CDR3 sequence reads: CASSSGKGLNEQFF. The CDR3 nucleotides are TGCGCCAGCAGCTCTGGAAAGGGGCTCAATGAGCAGTTCTTC.

The genes are TRBV7-2 and TRBJ2-7, with 8 bases lining up with TRBD2. J gave up 3 bases and V 1 base, and 5 bases lay outside the gene matches. The length of the CDR3 is 15 residues. CDR1 and CDR2 from the germline V gene are SGHTA and FQGNSA. The CDR3 protein is CASSLDYAGGYEQYF. Here the CDR3 DNA reads TGTGCCAGCAGCTTAGATTACGCGGGAGGCTACGAGCAGTACTTC.

This clonotype was seen repeatedly, ten times or more. CDR3 amino acids: CSAQDRAPYEQYF. CDR3 DNA: TGCAGTGCGCAGGACAGGGCTCCCTACGAGCAGTACTTC. J is TRBJ2-7 and V is TRBV20-1, with TRBD1 matching 8 bases. The CDR3 sequence is 13 residues long. Germline lookup yields CDR1 DFQATT and CDR2 SNEGSKA (reference sequence). Losses at the gene ends were 6 bases for V and 2 bases for J; bases not matched to a gene: 6.

V is TRBV20-1 and J is TRBJ2-7, with TRBD1 identical over 10 bases. V lost 6 bases to trimming and J lost 5 bases; unmatched junction nucleotides: 13. There are 15 residues in the CDR3. Germline CDR1 and CDR2: DFQATT and SNEGSKA (reference sequence). The DNA of the CDR3 is TGCAGTGCAACCGGTATCGACAGGGGGCTGGACGAGCAGTACTTC. The encoded protein is CSATGIDRGLDEQYF.

This clonotype occurred a few times. The chain couples TRBV3-1 to TRBJ1-1; the match to TRBD1 covers 7 bases. V trimming: 2 bases; J trimming: 4 bases; junction bases outside the gene matches: 10. This CDR3 has 16 residues. The germline CDR1 and CDR2 sequences are LGHDT and YNNKEL (reference sequence). The CDR3 reads CASSQTNRGGSTEAFF. The CDR3 bases are TGTGCCAGCAGCCAAACCAACAGGGGCGGGAGCACTGAAGCTTTCTTT.

This clonotype was counted many times. V gene TRBV28 combines with J gene TRBJ2-5; perhaps D is TRBD1 or TRBD2 (5 bases each). Germline CDR1 MDHEN, CDR2 SYDVKM. The CDR3 runs to 14 residues. Trimming pared 4 bases from V and 1 base from J, leaving 10 bases between. The chain's CDR3 is CASSWGRSQETQYF. CDR3 nucleotides: TGTGCCAGCAGTTGGGGACGCTCCCAAGAGACCCAGTACTTC.

Only a few counts were recorded for this clonotype. CDR3 protein: CASSYLRGGQDEQFF. The CDR3 nucleotides are TGTGCCAGCAGTTACTTGCGGGGGGGCCAGGATGAGCAGTTCTTC. The genes are TRBV6-2 or TRBV6-3 and TRBJ2-1, with 9 bases fitting TRBD2. The CDR3 covers 15 residues. Unmatched junction bases numbered 6, after V lost 1 base and J lost 8 bases. The germline V gene has CDR1 MNHEY and CDR2 SVGEGT.

This clonotype appeared a few times. This chain connects TRBV6-1 to TRBJ2-3; TRBD2 matches 10 bases. The CDR3 is 14 amino acids. Germline V gene lookup returns CDR1 MNHNS and CDR2 SASEGT. Trimming took 6 bases from V and 4 from J; bases not matched to a gene: 4. CDR3 bases: TGTGCCAGCAGGAGCGGGAGGGCCCCAGATACGCAGTATTTT. Its protein is CASRSGRAPDTQYF.

This clonotype showed up many times. The rearrangement uses TRBV29-1 and TRBJ2-2; D possibly corresponds to TRBD2 (6 bases). Germline CDR1 reads SQVTM; CDR2 reads ANQGSEA. This CDR3 has 15 residues. The germline V and J ends were trimmed by 5 bases and 6 bases, with 19 bases remaining between them. CDR3 protein: CSVLYFDGRSGELFF. CDR3 nucleotides: TGCAGCGTTTTGTATTTCGATGGGAGGTCCGGGGAGCTGTTTTTT.

This clonotype was counted only a few times. V is TRBV5-1 and J is TRBJ2-7; 8 bases are shared with TRBD2. The CDR3 totals 13 residues. Per the germline V gene, CDR1 is SGHRS and CDR2 is YFSETQ. V lost 4 bases and J lost 3; bases outside the gene matches: 3. DNA for the CDR3: TGCGCCAGCAGCGTCGGGGGGGTCTACGAGCAGTACTTC. Amino acid sequence: CASSVGGVYEQYF.

The chain carries TRBV19 and TRBJ2-1, with 13 bases matching TRBD2. V shed 4 bases, J shed 1 base, and the junction held 19 bases outside the gene matches. Germline loops: CDR1 LNHDA, CDR2 SQIVND (reference sequence). The CDR3 is 22 residues long. The CDR3: CASSRIVRTSGRWGGSYNEQFF. For the CDR3, the DNA is TGTGCCAGTAGTAGGATTGTGAGGACTAGCGGGAGATGGGGCGGGTCCTACAATGAGCAGTTCTTC.